This paragraph reports one T cell receptor (beta chain). Its antigen is as yet unknown. Some clones are missing from TCRdb's copy, which holds only in-frame ones; the method was immunoSEQ multiplex PCR. The sample shows roughly 130,000 clones, roughly 88% of them seen only once. The data derive from a study of T cell responses to AZD1222 COVID-19 vaccine. Whole-study context: Pooling was applied to second doses at about 4 or about 12 weeks. Broader study findings: Nearly half of unique spike-specific TCRs reportedly avoided B.1.351 and B.1.1.7 mutated regions. With two AZD1222 doses given, Spike-specific TCR breadth and depth both rose. White British donors predominated, females outnumbered males, and clonal diversity was possibly underestimated.

V gave up 4 bases and J gave up 5 bases; unmatched junction bases: 9. Germline V gives CDR1 KGHSH, CDR2 LQKENI. The CDR3 runs to 16 residues. Here the sequenced sample was peripheral blood, taken on day 0 of AZD1222 vaccination. The TCR originated in an adult in good health. This chain joins TRBV18 and TRBJ1-5, with 9 bases fitting TRBD1. The CDR3 protein is CASSLGFGTGHQPQHF. The DNA for the CDR3 is TGTGCCAGCTCACTGGGTTTTGGGACAGGGCATCAGCCCCAGCATTTT. Together with reference TRBV18 and TRBJ1-5, the CDR3 gives the full variable domain: NAGVMQNPRHLVRRRGQEARLRCSPMKGHSHVYWYRQLPEEGLKFMVYLQKENIIDESGMPKERFSAEFPKEGPSILRIQQVVRGDSAAYFCASSLGFGTGHQPQHFGDGTRLSIL.